Detailed here is one T cell receptor (beta chain). The source of the sample is a study of blood T cell repertoires in COVID-19. The overall study: The United States, Italy and Spain were the sources of the acute and convalescent COVID-19 samples. From T cells, B-cell-depleted T cells, or PBMCs came the material, which was cDNA or gDNA.

How the authors handled the data: Reference gene primer amplification gave estimated nucleated cell counts. Profiling relied on immunoSEQ multiplex PCR, and the TCRdb table lists in-frame clones only, not all of them. V and J calls and clone size follow that table, whereas D and trimming were derived from the DNA. The sample lists tens of thousands of clones, 80% to 90% occurring once. Looked up from germline, CDR1 is LNHDA and CDR2 is SQIVND (reference sequence). Unmatched junction bases numbered 4, after V lost 9 bases and J lost 6 bases. The CDR3 totals 13 residues. The chain uses TRBV19 and TRBJ2-2; 10 bases agree with TRBD1. This TCR came from a man between 65 and 80 years old with active or convalescent COVID-19. Sequencing was performed on peripheral blood. CDR3 sequence (DNA): TGTGCCAGCAGACAGGGGGCGTCCGGGGAGCTGTTTTTT. Protein: CASRQGASGELFF.